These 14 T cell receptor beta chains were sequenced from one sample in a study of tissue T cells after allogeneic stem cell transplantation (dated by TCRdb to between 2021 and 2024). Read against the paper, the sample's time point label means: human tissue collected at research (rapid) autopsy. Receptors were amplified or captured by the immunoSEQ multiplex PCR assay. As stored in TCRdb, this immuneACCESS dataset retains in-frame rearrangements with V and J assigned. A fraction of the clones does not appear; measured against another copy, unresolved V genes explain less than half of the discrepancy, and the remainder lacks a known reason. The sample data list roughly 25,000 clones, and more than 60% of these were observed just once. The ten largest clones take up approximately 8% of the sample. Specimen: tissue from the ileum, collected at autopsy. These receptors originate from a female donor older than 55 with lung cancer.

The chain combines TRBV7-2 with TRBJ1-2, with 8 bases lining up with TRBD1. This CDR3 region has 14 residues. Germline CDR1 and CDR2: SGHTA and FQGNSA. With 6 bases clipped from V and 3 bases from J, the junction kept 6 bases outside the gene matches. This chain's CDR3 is CASSDGQGDYGYTF. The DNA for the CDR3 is TGTGCCAGCAGTGACGGACAGGGCGACTATGGCTACACCTTC.

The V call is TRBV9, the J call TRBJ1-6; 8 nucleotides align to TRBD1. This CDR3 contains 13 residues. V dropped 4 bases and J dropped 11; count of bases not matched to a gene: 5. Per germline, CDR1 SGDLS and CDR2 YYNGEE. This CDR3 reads CASSPRQGTPLHF. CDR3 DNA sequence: TGTGCCAGCAGCCCAAGACAGGGGACACCCCTCCACTTT.

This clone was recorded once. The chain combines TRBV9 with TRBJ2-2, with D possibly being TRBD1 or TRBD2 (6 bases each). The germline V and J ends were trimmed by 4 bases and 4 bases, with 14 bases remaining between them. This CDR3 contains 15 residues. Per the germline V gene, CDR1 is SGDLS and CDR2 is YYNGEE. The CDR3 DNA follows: TGTGCCAGCAGCCCGGGGGCCCGGGGCACCGGGGAGCTGTTTTTT. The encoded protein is CASSPGARGTGELFF. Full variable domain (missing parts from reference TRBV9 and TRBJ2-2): DSGVTQTPKHLITATGQRVTLRCSPRSGDLSVYWYQQSLDQGLQFLIQYYNGEERAKGNILERFSAQQFPDLHSELNLSSLELGDSALYFCASSPGARGTGELFFGEGSRLTVL.

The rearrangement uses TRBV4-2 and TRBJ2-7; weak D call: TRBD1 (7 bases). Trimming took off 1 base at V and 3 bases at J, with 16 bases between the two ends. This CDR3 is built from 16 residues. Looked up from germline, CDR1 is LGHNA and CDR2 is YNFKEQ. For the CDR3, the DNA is TGTGCCAGCAGCCAAGGCGGGACAGATTCCAACTACGAGCAGTACTTC. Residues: CASSQGGTDSNYEQYF.

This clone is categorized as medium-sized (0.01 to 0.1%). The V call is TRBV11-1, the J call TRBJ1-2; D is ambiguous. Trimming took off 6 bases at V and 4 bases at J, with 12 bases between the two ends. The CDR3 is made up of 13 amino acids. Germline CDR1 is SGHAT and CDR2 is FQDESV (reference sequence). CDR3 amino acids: CASRGESFYGYTF. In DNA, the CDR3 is TGTGCCAGCAGGGGAGAGTCCTTCTATGGCTACACCTTC. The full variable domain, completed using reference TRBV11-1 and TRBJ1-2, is EAEVAQSPRYKITEKSQAVAFWCDPISGHATLYWYRQILGQGPELLVQFQDESVVDDSQLPKDRFSAERLKGVDSTLKIQPAELGDSAMYLCASRGESFYGYTFGSGTRLTVV.

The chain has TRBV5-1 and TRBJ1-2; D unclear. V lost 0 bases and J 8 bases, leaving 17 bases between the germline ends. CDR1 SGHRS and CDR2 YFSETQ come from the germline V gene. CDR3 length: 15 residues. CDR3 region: CASSLGQARTRGYTF. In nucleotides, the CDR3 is TGCGCCAGCAGCTTGGGGCAGGCCCGCACGCGAGGCTACACCTTC.

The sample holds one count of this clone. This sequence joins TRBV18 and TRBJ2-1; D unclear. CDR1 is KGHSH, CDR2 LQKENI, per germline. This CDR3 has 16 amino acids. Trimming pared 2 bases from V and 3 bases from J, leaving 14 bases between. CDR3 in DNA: TGTGCCAGCTCACCATCACTTCCAGGAAACTACAATGAGCAGTTCTTC. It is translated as CASSPSLPGNYNEQFF.

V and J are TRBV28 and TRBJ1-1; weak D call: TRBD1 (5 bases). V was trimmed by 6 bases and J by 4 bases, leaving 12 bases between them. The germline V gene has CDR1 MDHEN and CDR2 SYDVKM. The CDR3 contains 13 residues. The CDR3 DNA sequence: TGTGCCAGCAGGCCTCAGGGTCTCACTGAAGCTTTCTTT. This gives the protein CASRPQGLTEAFF. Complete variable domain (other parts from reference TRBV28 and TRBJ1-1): DVKVTQSSRYLVKRTGEKVFLECVQDMDHENMFWYRQDPGLGLRLIYFSYDVKMKEKGDIPEGYSVSREKKERFSLILESASTNQTSMYLCASRPQGLTEAFFGQGTRLTVV.

The CDR3 DNA sequence: TGTGCCAGCTCACCATCGCAGGGCAATCAGCCCCAGCATTTT. Protein product: CASSPSQGNQPQHF. The chain is built from TRBV18 and TRBJ1-5; D ambiguous. Trimming took 2 bases from V and 2 from J, leaving 7 bases between them. The CDR3 length is 14 residues. Germline CDR1 is KGHSH and CDR2 is LQKENI. The full variable domain, completed using reference TRBV18 and TRBJ1-5, is NAGVMQNPRHLVRRRGQEARLRCSPMKGHSHVYWYRQLPEEGLKFMVYLQKENIIDESGMPKERFSAEFPKEGPSILRIQQVVRGDSAAYFCASSPSQGNQPQHFGDGTRLSIL.

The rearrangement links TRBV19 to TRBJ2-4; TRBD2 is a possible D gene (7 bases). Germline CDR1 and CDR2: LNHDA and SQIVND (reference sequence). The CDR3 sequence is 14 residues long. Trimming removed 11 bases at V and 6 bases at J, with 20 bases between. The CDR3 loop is CALTPSRGGNIQYF. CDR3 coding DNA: TGTGCCCTGACGCCTTCTAGGGGGGGAAACATTCAGTACTTC.

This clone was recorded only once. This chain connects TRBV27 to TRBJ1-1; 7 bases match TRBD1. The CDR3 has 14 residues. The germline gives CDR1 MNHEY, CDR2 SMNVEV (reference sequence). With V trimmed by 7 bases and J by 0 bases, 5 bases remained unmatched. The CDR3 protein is CASNQDRLNTEAFF. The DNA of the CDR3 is TGTGCCAGCAATCAGGACAGGCTGAACACTGAAGCTTTCTTT.

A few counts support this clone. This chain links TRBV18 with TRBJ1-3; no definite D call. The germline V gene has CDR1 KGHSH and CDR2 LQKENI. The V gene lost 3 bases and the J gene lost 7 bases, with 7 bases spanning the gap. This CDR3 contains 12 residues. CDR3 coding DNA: TGTGCCAGCTCACCCCGAGGGAACACCATATATTTT. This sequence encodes CASSPRGNTIYF.

The CDR3 region is CASSPNWGEAFF. The CDR3 bases are TGTGCCAGCTCACCCAATTGGGGGGAGGCTTTCTTT. V is TRBV18 and J is TRBJ1-1, with TRBD1 as a possible D gene (5 bases). Germline V gives CDR1 KGHSH, CDR2 LQKENI. This CDR3 comprises 12 residues. The V end was cut by 3 bases, the J end by 11 bases, with 13 bases between.

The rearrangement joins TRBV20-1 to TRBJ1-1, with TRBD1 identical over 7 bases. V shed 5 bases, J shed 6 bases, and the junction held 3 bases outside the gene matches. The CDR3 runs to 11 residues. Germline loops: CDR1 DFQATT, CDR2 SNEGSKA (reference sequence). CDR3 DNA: TGCAGTGCTCGTACAGGGGCTGAAGCTTTCTTT. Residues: CSARTGAEAFF.